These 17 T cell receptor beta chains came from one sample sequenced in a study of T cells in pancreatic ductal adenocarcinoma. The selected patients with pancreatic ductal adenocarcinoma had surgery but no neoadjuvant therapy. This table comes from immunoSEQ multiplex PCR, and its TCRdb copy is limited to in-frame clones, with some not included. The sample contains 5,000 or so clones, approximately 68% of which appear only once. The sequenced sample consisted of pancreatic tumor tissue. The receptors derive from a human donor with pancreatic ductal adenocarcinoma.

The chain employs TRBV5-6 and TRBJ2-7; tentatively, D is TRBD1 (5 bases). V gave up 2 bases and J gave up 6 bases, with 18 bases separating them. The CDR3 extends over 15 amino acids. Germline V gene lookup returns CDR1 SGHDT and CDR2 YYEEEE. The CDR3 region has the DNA TGTGCCAGCAGCTTCCTGGCCAGGCAGGGCGCCGAGCAGTACTTC. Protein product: CASSFLARQGAEQYF.

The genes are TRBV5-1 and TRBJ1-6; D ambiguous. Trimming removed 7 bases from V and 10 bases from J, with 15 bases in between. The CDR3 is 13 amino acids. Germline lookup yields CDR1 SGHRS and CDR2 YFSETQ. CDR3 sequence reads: CASQYAGESPLHF. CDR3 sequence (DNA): TGCGCCAGCCAGTACGCCGGGGAATCACCCCTCCACTTT.

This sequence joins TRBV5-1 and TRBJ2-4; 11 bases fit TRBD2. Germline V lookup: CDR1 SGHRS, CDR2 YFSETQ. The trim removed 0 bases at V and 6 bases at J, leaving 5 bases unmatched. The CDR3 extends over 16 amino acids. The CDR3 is CASSLELAGARNIQYF. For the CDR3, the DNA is TGCGCCAGCAGCTTGGAACTAGCGGGGGCTAGAAACATTCAGTACTTC.

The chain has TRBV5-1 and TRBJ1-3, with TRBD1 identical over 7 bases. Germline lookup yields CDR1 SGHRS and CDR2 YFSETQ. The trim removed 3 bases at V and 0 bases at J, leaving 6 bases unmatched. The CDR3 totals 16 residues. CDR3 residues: CASSSGTAASGNTIYF. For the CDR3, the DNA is TGCGCCAGCAGCTCGGGGACAGCCGCCTCTGGAAACACCATATATTTT.

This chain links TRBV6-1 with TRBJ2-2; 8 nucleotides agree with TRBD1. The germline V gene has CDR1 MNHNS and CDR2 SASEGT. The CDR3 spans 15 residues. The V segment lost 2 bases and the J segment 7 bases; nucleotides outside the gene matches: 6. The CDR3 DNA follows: TGTGCCAGCAGTGAACGGGGCAGGGGGCACGGGGAGCTGTTTTTT. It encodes CASSERGRGHGELFF.

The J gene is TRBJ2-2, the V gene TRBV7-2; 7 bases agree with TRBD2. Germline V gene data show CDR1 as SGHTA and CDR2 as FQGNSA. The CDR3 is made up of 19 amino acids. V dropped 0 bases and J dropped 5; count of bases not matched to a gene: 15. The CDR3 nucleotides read TGTGCCAGCAGCTTAGCGATCCTAGCGGACACACGAGTAACCGGGGAGCTGTTTTTT. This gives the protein CASSLAILADTRVTGELFF.

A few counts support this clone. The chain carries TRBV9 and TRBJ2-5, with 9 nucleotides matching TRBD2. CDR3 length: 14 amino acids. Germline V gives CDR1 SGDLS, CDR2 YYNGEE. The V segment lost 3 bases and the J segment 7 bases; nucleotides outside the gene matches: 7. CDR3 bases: TGTGCCAGCAGCGCAACTAGCGGGCAATCGACCCAGTACTTC. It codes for CASSATSGQSTQYF.

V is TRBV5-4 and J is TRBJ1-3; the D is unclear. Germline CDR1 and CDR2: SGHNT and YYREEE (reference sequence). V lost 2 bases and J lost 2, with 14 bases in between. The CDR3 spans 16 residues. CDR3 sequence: CASSLYASAPGNTIYF. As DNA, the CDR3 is TGTGCCAGCAGCTTATATGCCAGTGCCCCTGGAAACACCATATATTTT.

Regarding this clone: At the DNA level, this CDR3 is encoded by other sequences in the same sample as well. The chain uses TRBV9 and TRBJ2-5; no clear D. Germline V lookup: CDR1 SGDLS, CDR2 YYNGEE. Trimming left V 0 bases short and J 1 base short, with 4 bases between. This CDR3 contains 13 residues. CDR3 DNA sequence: TGTGCCAGCAGCGTAGACTCCCAAGAGACCCAGTACTTC. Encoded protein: CASSVDSQETQYF.

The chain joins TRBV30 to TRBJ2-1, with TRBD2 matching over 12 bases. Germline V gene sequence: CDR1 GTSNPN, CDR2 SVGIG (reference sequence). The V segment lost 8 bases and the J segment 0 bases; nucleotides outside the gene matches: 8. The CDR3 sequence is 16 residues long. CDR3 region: CAQQASGGASYNEQFF. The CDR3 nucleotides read TGTGCCCAGCAGGCTAGCGGGGGGGCCTCCTACAATGAGCAGTTCTTC.

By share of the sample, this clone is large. CDR3 sequence (DNA): TGTGCCAGCATTAAGGAGGGTACCACTGAAGCTTTCTTT. This translates into CASIKEGTTEAFF. The chain joins TRBV6-5 to TRBJ1-1; D remains ambiguous. The CDR3 contains 13 residues. Looked up from germline, CDR1 is MNHEY and CDR2 is SVGAGI. V was cut by 7 bases and J by 4 bases, with 13 bases left in between.

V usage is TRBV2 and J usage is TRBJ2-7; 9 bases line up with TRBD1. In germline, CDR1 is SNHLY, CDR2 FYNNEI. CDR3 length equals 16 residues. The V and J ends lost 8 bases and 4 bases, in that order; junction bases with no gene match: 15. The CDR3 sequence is CASEDRYDRGMYEQYF. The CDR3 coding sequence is TGTGCCAGCGAAGATAGATACGACAGGGGGATGTACGAGCAGTACTTC.

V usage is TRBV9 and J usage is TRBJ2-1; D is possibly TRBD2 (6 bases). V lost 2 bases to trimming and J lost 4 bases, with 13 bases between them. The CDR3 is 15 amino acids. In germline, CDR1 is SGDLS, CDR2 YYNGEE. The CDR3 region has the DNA TGTGCCAGCAGCGTGCTCGGGGGACTGTACAATGAGCAGTTCTTC. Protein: CASSVLGGLYNEQFF.

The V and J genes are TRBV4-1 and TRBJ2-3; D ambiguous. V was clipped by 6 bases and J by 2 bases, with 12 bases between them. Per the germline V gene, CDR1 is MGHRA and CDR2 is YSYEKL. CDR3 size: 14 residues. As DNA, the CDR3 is TGCGCCAGCAGTTTGGGCCCCGTCACAGATACGCAGTATTTT. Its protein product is CASSLGPVTDTQYF.

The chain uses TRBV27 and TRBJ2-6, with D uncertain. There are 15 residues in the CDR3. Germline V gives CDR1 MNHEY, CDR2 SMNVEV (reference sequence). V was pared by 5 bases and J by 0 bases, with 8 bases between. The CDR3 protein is CASSNPTSGANVLTF. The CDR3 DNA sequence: TGTGCCAGCAGTAATCCTACCTCTGGGGCCAACGTCCTGACTTTC.

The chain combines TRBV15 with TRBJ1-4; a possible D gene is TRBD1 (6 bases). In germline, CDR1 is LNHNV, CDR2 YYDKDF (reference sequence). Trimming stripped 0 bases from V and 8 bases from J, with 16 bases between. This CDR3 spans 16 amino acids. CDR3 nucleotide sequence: TGTGCCACCAGCAGAGATTATGCGGAGGGGGGGGAAAAACTGTTTTTT. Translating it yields CATSRDYAEGGEKLFF.

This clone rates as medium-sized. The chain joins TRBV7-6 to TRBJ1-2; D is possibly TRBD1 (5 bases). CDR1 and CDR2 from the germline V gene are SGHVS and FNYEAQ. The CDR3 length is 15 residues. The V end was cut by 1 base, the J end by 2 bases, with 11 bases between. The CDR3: CASSLGPGLNYGYTF. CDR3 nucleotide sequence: TGTGCCAGCAGCTTAGGCCCAGGGCTAAACTATGGCTACACCTTC.